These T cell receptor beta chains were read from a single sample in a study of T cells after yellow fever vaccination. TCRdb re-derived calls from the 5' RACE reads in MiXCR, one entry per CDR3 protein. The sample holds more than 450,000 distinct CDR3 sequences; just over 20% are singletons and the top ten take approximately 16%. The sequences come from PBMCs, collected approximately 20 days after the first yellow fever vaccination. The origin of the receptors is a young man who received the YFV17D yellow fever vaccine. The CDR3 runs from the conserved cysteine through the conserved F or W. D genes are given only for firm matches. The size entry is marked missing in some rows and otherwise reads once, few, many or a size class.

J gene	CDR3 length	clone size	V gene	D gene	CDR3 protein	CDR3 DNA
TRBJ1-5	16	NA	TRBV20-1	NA	CSARWGGAGMFQPQHF	TGCAGTGCTAGATGGGGAGGGGCAGGGATGTTTCAGCCCCAGCATTTT
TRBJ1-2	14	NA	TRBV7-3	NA	CASSLNREGYGYTF	TGTGCCAGCAGCTTAAACAGGGAGGGATATGGCTACACCTTC
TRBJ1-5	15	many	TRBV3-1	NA	CASSQVPGSNQPQHF	TGTGCCAGCAGCCAAGTCCCAGGAAGCAATCAGCCCCAGCATTTT
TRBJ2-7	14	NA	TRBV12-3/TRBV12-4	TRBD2	CASSRLAGPYEQYF	TGTGCCAGCAGTCGACTAGCGGGGCCCTACGAGCAGTACTTC
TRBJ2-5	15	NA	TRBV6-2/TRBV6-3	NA	CASSHASREQETQYF	TGTGCCAGCAGCCACGCGTCACGGGAGCAAGAGACCCAGTACTTC
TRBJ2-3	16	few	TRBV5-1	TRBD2	CASSIGEGSGTDTQYF	TGCGCCAGCAGCATCGGGGAGGGAAGTGGCACAGATACGCAGTATTTT
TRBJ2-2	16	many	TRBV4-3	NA	CASSPEGGQNTGELFF	TGCGCCAGCAGCCCAGAGGGGGGACAGAACACCGGGGAGCTGTTTTTT
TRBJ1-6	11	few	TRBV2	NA	CASSVVPPLHF	TGTGCCAGCAGTGTAGTCCCACCCCTCCACTTT
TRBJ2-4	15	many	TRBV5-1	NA	CASSILGAGGDIQYF	TGCGCCAGCAGCATCCTAGGGGCCGGAGGAGACATTCAGTACTTC
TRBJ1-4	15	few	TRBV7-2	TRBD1	CASSPPGTGVGKLFF	TGTGCCAGCAGCCCCCCGGGGACAGGGGTGGGAAAACTGTTTTTT
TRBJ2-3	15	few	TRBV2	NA	CASSPDYSRTDTQYF	TGTGCCAGCAGCCCCGACTACTCCCGCACAGATACGCAGTATTTT
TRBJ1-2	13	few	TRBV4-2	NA	CASSQGTADGYTF	TGTGCCAGCAGCCAAGGTACAGCTGATGGCTACACCTTC
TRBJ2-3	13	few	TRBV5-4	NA	CASSMDRTDTQYF	TGTGCCAGCAGCATGGACCGGACAGATACGCAGTATTTT
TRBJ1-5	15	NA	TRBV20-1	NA	CSARALGSFNQPQHF	TGCAGTGCTAGAGCCCTCGGGTCGTTCAATCAGCCCCAGCATTTT
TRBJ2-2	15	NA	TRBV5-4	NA	CASSMQGTNTGELFF	TGTGCCAGCAGCATGCAGGGGACGAACACCGGGGAGCTGTTTTTT
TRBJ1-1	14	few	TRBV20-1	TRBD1	CSARIAGGASEAFF	TGCAGTGCTAGAATTGCAGGGGGCGCGAGTGAAGCTTTCTTT
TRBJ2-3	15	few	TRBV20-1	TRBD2	CSAIGGAASTDTQYF	TGCAGTGCTATCGGGGGGGCCGCTAGCACAGATACGCAGTATTTT
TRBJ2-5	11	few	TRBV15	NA	CATSRTETQYF	TGTGCCACCAGCAGGACAGAGACCCAGTACTTC
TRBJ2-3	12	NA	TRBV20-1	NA	CSAREPADTQYF	TGCAGTGCTAGGGAACCGGCAGATACGCAGTATTTT
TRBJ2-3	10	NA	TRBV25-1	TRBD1	CATQQGGQYF	TGTGCCACACAACAGGGGGGGCAGTATTTT
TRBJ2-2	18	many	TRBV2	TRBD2	CASSTRLLAGANTGELFF	TGTGCCAGCAGCACCCGTCTCCTAGCGGGGGCGAACACCGGGGAGCTGTTTTTT
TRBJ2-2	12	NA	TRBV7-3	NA	CASSFINGELFF	TGTGCCAGCAGCTTTATTAACGGGGAGCTGTTTTTT
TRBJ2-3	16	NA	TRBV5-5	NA	CASRSRNRLLPDTQYF	TGTGCCAGCAGGAGCCGTAACAGGCTCTTACCAGATACGCAGTATTTT
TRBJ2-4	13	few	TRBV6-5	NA	CASSYSAKNIQYF	TGTGCCAGCAGTTACTCGGCCAAAAACATTCAGTACTTC
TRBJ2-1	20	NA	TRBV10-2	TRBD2	CASWDSGLAGGIGGWNEQFF	TGCGCCAGTTGGGATTCGGGACTAGCGGGGGGCATAGGAGGATGGAATGAGCAGTTCTTC
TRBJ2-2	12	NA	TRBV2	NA	CASLEPTGELFF	TGTGCCTCCCTCGAGCCCACCGGGGAGCTGTTTTTT